The T cell receptor (beta chain) described here comes from a study of tumor and adjacent non-tumor tissue in lung cancer. Study findings and constraints: Compared with tumor, normal lung showed significantly lower TCR diversity. Patients with more diverse tumor TCRs had worse survival.

CDR1 and CDR2 from the germline V gene are MNHEY and SVGAGI. Trimming shortened V by 6 bases and J by 10 bases, and 21 bases separated the two germline ends. The CDR3 runs to 15 residues. Three rounds of nested PCR, following a modified ARM-PCR protocol, produced the TCRbeta library. Each CDR3 protein gets one entry after TCRdb re-called the multiplex PCR reads with MiXCR. This repertoire shows under 150,000 distinct CDR3 sequences, around two thirds found once; its top ten account for roughly 18%. RNA was extracted from bulk tissue without any cell sorting. Newly diagnosed lung cancer patients had thoracic surgery in China, August–late 2014, without prior chemotherapy. As for this clonotype: Antigen: not known.

Sequences were obtained from lung tumor tissue. This TCR derives from a man aged 60 to 69 with small cell lung cancer. V usage is TRBV6-5 and J usage is TRBJ2-2; D possibly corresponds to TRBD2 (7 bases). This CDR3 reads CASRPPGGASLELFF. The CDR3, as DNA: TGTGCCAGCAGACCCCCGGGGGGCGCATCCTTGGAGCTGTTTTTT.